The clone carrying this T cell receptor (beta chain) has a handful of counts. Its antigen is as yet unknown. TCRdb processed the 5' RACE reads anew with MiXCR; each CDR3 protein has one entry. Of approximately 150,000 distinct CDR3 sequences in the sample, around 5.8% were seen once. This entry comes from a study of T-cell memory formation after mild COVID-19. About the research overall: The study found TCR clusters largely donor specific.

Study conclusions and caveats: Nothing showed for sure that second-wave clones peaking on day 37 were SARS-CoV-2 specific. Within pre-infection memory, some responding clones were found, suggesting cross-reactive memory joined. Among contracting clones, CD4+ were mainly CM/EM and CD8+ enriched in EMRA.

V shed 0 bases, J shed 5 bases, and the junction held 17 bases outside the gene matches. The CDR3 sequence is 21 residues long. Sequenced: PBMCs or a T cell subset sorted from them (not recorded which). The source of this sequence is an adult woman who had mild COVID-19 (a few samples of this study predate the infection). Cell type and time point are not known. The V and J genes are TRBV12-3 or TRBV12-4 and TRBJ2-2; TRBD2 matches 11 bases. The CDR3 spells CASSLALRTGILAGATGELFF. DNA for the CDR3: TGTGCCAGCAGTTTAGCGCTAAGGACAGGGATACTAGCGGGAGCAACCGGGGAGCTGTTTTTT.